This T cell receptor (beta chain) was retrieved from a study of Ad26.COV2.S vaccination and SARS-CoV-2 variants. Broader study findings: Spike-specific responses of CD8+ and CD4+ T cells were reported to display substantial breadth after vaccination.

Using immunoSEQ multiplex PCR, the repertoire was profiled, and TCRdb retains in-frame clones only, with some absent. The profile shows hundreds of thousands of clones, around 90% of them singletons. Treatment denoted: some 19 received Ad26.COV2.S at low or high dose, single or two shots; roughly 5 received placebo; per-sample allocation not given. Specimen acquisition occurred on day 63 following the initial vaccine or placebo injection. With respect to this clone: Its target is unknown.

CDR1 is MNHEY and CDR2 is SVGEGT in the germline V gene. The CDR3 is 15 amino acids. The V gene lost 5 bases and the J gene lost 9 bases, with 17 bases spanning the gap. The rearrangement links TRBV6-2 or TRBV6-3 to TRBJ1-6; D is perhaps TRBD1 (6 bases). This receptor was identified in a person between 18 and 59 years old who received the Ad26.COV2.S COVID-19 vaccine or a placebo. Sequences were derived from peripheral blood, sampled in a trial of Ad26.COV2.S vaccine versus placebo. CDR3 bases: TGTGCCAGCAGTCGGACAGTGGAGGATGGTTCACCCCTCCACTTT. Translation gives CASSRTVEDGSPLHF.